This TCR beta chain was identified during a study of shared clonotypes between healthy human individuals. The CDR3 totals 14 residues. Germline V gene lookup returns CDR1 SGDLS and CDR2 YYNGEE. Germline trimming cut 2 bases from V and 4 bases from J; bases unmatched to any gene: 4. CD45RO negativity and positive selection for CCR7 defined naive CD8 cells, a population that excluded terminally differentiated effector memory CD45RA+ cells. As for this clone: The sample contains more than one DNA sequence encoding this CDR3.

Some clones are missing from TCRdb's copy, which holds only in-frame ones; the method was immunoSEQ multiplex PCR. The sample carries around 2,000,000 clones, less than 95% recorded once. J is TRBJ2-3 and V is TRBV9, with 7 bases lining up with TRBD1. Sequences were obtained from naive CD8+ T cells sorted from blood. The TCR originated in a man aged 18 to 30 in good health. CDR3 coding DNA: TGTGCCAGCAGCGTTACAGGGGTTCCAGATACGCAGTATTTT. It codes for CASSVTGVPDTQYF. The complete variable domain, with remaining parts taken from reference TRBV9 and TRBJ2-3, reads DSGVTQTPKHLITATGQRVTLRCSPRSGDLSVYWYQQSLDQGLQFLIQYYNGEERAKGNILERFSAQQFPDLHSELNLSSLELGDSALYFCASSVTGVPDTQYFGPGTRLTVL.